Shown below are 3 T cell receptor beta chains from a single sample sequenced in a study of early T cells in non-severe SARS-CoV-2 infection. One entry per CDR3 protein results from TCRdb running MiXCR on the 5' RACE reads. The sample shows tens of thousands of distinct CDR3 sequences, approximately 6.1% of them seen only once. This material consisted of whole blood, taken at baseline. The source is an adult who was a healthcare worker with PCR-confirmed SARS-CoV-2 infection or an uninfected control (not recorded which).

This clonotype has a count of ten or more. The CDR3 sequence: CASSLVRRSNEQFF. The CDR3 nucleotides are TGTGCCAGCAGCTTGGTAAGGCGGAGCAATGAGCAGTTCTTC. The chain has TRBV5-5 and TRBJ2-1; no reliable D call. Trimming left V 0 bases short and J 6 bases short, with 10 bases between. The CDR3 is 14 residues long. The germline V gene encodes CDR1 SGHKS and CDR2 YYEKEE (reference sequence). Complete variable domain (other parts from reference TRBV5-5 and TRBJ2-1): DAGVTQSPTHLIKTRGQQVTLRCSPISGHKSVSWYQQVLGQGPQFIFQYYEKEERGRGNFPDRFSARQFPNYSSELNVNALLLGDSALYLCASSLVRRSNEQFFGPGTRLTVL.

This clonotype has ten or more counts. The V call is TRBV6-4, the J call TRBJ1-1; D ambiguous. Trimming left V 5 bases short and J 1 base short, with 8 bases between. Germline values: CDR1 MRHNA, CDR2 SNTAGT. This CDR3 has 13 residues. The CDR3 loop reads CASSQSQNTEAFF. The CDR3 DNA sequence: TGTGCCAGCAGTCAAAGCCAGAACACTGAAGCTTTCTTT.

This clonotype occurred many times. CDR3 region: CASSYVGEQYF. In DNA, the CDR3 is TGTGCCAGCAGTTACGTGGGCGAGCAGTACTTC. This sequence joins TRBV6-2 or TRBV6-3 and TRBJ2-7; unclear D gene. The ends were cut back, 2 bases at V and 6 bases at J, with 5 bases in the middle. In germline, CDR1 is MNHEY, CDR2 SVGEGT. The CDR3 sequence is 11 residues long.